The T cell receptor beta chain under discussion was sequenced for a study of monozygotic twins with inflammatory bowel disease. Germline V gene sequence: CDR1 SEHNR, CDR2 FQNEAQ (reference sequence). This CDR3 is 15 amino acids long. T cells were not sorted, and total RNA was isolated straight from whole blood. Concerning this clonotype itself: Its antigen is not known.

The UMIs contained a 6-nucleotide sample barcode. They were added by template switching during cDNA synthesis. TCRdb re-analyzed the 5' RACE reads; it lists each CDR3 protein once, without DNA. This listing includes approximately 100,000 distinct CDR3 sequences. General study points: IBD patients shared fewer clonotypes with other individuals than healthy twins, especially patients with disease activity signs.

Material: blood. The sequence derives from a human donor with ulcerative colitis or Crohn's disease, or a healthy co-twin of an affected twin (not recorded which). The V and J genes are TRBV7-9 and TRBJ2-1; lacking DNA, the TRBD2 call made by TCRdb goes unchecked. The CDR3 loop is CASSSDYQWVNEQFF.